A selection of T cell receptor beta chains follows, all from one sample in a study of blood T cell repertoires in COVID-19. Profiling relied on immunoSEQ multiplex PCR, and the TCRdb table lists in-frame clones only, not all of them. Of under 65,000 clones in the sample, 80% to 90% were seen once. Sequenced input: peripheral blood. Receptor source: a woman aged 55-75 years with acute or convalescent COVID-19. CDR3s include the opening cysteine and the closing phenylalanine or tryptophan. The order of the fields is clone size, J gene, V gene, D gene, CDR3 DNA, CDR3 protein. D genes are given only for firm matches. Expanded clones get a size class; other rows say once, few or many, or leave the size out.

abundance: few; j_gene: TRBJ2-2; v_gene: TRBV7-2; d_gene: .; CDR3nt: TGTGCCAGCAGCTTATTACAGGTGAACACCGGGGAGCTGTTTTTT; CDR3aa: CASSLLQVNTGELFF
abundance: .; j_gene: TRBJ1-5; v_gene: TRBV6-5; d_gene: TRBD1; CDR3nt: TGTGCCAGCAGATCACAGGGGGGAGGCAATCAGCCCCAGCATTTT; CDR3aa: CASRSQGGGNQPQHF
abundance: .; j_gene: TRBJ1-5; v_gene: TRBV10-2; d_gene: TRBD1; CDR3nt: TGCGCCAGCAGTGAATGGACAGGGACCAATCAGCCCCAGCATTTT; CDR3aa: CASSEWTGTNQPQHF
abundance: .; j_gene: TRBJ1-6; v_gene: TRBV6-5; d_gene: .; CDR3nt: TGTGCCAGCAGTTCGGATCCGGAAGGACTAAATTCACCCCTCCACTTT; CDR3aa: CASSSDPEGLNSPLHF
abundance: .; j_gene: TRBJ1-1; v_gene: TRBV7-3; d_gene: .; CDR3nt: TGTGCCAGCAGCTTGTCAGGGAACACTGAAGCTTTCTTT; CDR3aa: CASSLSGNTEAFF
abundance: .; j_gene: TRBJ1-5; v_gene: TRBV4-1; d_gene: TRBD1; CDR3nt: TGCGCCAGCAGCCCCTTTCTTAACGGACAGGGCAATCAGCCCCAGCATTTT; CDR3aa: CASSPFLNGQGNQPQHF
abundance: .; j_gene: TRBJ1-2; v_gene: TRBV5-1; d_gene: .; CDR3nt: TGCGCCAGCAGCTTGGGCGAGCCCGTCTCGGGTTCTATCTATGGCTACACCTTC; CDR3aa: CASSLGEPVSGSIYGYTF
abundance: .; j_gene: TRBJ1-4; v_gene: TRBV20-1; d_gene: .; CDR3nt: TGCAGTGCTAGGGTGAGGGAAAAACTGTTTTTT; CDR3aa: CSARVREKLFF
abundance: once; j_gene: TRBJ2-2; v_gene: TRBV24-1; d_gene: .; CDR3nt: TGTGCCACCAGTGACTATACAGGGAACACCGGGGAGCTGTTTTTT; CDR3aa: CATSDYTGNTGELFF
abundance: .; j_gene: TRBJ2-1; v_gene: TRBV2; d_gene: TRBD1; CDR3nt: TGTGCCAGCAGTGAGGGACAGGGACCCTACAATGAGCAGTTCTTC; CDR3aa: CASSEGQGPYNEQFF
abundance: once; j_gene: TRBJ1-5; v_gene: TRBV28; d_gene: .; CDR3nt: TGTGCCAGCACCGAAGTTCGGGGTCCTTATAGCAATCAGCCCCAGCATTTT; CDR3aa: CASTEVRGPYSNQPQHF
abundance: once; j_gene: TRBJ2-7; v_gene: TRBV27; d_gene: .; CDR3nt: TGTGCCAGCAGTTTAACCGGAGGACCCTACGAGCAGTACTTC; CDR3aa: CASSLTGGPYEQYF
abundance: .; j_gene: TRBJ2-2; v_gene: TRBV27; d_gene: TRBD2; CDR3nt: TGTGCCAGCAGTCCTAGCGGGGGGGTCGCCGGGGAGCTGTTTTTT; CDR3aa: CASSPSGGVAGELFF
abundance: .; j_gene: TRBJ1-4; v_gene: TRBV5-4; d_gene: .; CDR3nt: TGTGCCAGCAGCTTGGACAGGACCCCTGAAAAACTGTTTTTT; CDR3aa: CASSLDRTPEKLFF
abundance: .; j_gene: TRBJ2-2; v_gene: TRBV6-2/TRBV6-3; d_gene: TRBD2; CDR3nt: TGTGCCAGCAGTTATTTAGCGGGGGGGACCATCACCGGGGAGCTGTTTTTT; CDR3aa: CASSYLAGGTITGELFF
abundance: once; j_gene: TRBJ1-5; v_gene: TRBV6-6; d_gene: .; CDR3nt: TGTGCCAGCACCCGACAGGATTATAGCAATCAGCCCCAGCATTTT; CDR3aa: CASTRQDYSNQPQHF
abundance: .; j_gene: TRBJ2-2; v_gene: TRBV7-9; d_gene: .; CDR3nt: TGTGCCAGCAGCTTATCGAACAGGGCGAACACCGGGGAGCTGTTTTTT; CDR3aa: CASSLSNRANTGELFF
abundance: .; j_gene: TRBJ2-1; v_gene: TRBV11-2; d_gene: .; CDR3nt: TGTGCCAGCAGCCTTGACAGCTCCTACAATGAGCAGTTCTTC; CDR3aa: CASSLDSSYNEQFF
abundance: few; j_gene: TRBJ1-3; v_gene: TRBV7-9; d_gene: TRBD1; CDR3nt: TGTGCCAGTATACAGGGGGCTGGAAACACCATATATTTT; CDR3aa: CASIQGAGNTIYF
abundance: .; j_gene: TRBJ2-2; v_gene: TRBV28; d_gene: .; CDR3nt: TGTGCCAGCAGTTTCAACAGAAACACCGGGGAGCTGTTTTTT; CDR3aa: CASSFNRNTGELFF
abundance: .; j_gene: TRBJ1-4; v_gene: TRBV4-1; d_gene: .; CDR3nt: TGCGCCAGCAGCCTCCGACAGGCTGTGAAACTGTTTTTT; CDR3aa: CASSLRQAVKLFF
abundance: .; j_gene: TRBJ2-2; v_gene: TRBV7-3; d_gene: TRBD1; CDR3nt: TGTGCCAGCAGCTCGAGGGGGTGGACAGGGGCGAACACCGGGGAGCTGTTTTTT; CDR3aa: CASSSRGWTGANTGELFF
abundance: .; j_gene: TRBJ2-2; v_gene: TRBV9; d_gene: TRBD1; CDR3nt: TGTGCCAGCAGCGACCCGGGACAGGGGGTCATCGGGGAGCTGTTTTTT; CDR3aa: CASSDPGQGVIGELFF
abundance: .; j_gene: TRBJ2-4; v_gene: TRBV19; d_gene: TRBD1; CDR3nt: TGTGCCAGTAGTATAGGCCGACAGGGAATAAAAAACATTCAGTACTTC; CDR3aa: CASSIGRQGIKNIQYF
abundance: .; j_gene: TRBJ1-2; v_gene: TRBV7-3; d_gene: .; CDR3nt: TGTGCCAGCAGCGCCACAGGAGACTATGGCTACACCTTC; CDR3aa: CASSATGDYGYTF
abundance: .; j_gene: TRBJ2-5; v_gene: TRBV28; d_gene: TRBD1; CDR3nt: TGTGCCAGCAGGGGAGGGGGGACAGGGCAGGAGACCCAGTACTTC; CDR3aa: CASRGGGTGQETQYF
abundance: .; j_gene: TRBJ2-1; v_gene: TRBV9; d_gene: .; CDR3nt: TGTGCCAGCAGCGCACAAGGGGAGGCCTACAATGAGCAGTTCTTC; CDR3aa: CASSAQGEAYNEQFF
abundance: .; j_gene: TRBJ2-7; v_gene: TRBV15; d_gene: .; CDR3nt: TGTGCCACCAGCAGAGTACAGGGGAGGCTTCTCCGCGAGCAGTACTTC; CDR3aa: CATSRVQGRLLREQYF